Each of the 8 T cell receptor beta chains below was sequenced from the same sample in a study of T-cell memory formation after mild COVID-19. TCRdb re-called the 5' RACE reads through MiXCR, storing one row per CDR3 protein. The sample lists 350,000 to 450,000 distinct CDR3 sequences, around 18% occurring once. Sample: PBMCs or a T cell subset sorted from them (not recorded which). Receptors originate from an adult woman who had mild COVID-19 (a few samples of this study predate the infection). Cell type and time point are not known.

The chain combines TRBV7-8 with TRBJ2-1; 8 nucleotides line up with TRBD2. The CDR3 loop spans 18 amino acids. Germline V CDR1 and CDR2: SGHVS, FQNEAQ. The trim removed 0 bases at V and 4 bases at J, leaving 11 bases unmatched. CDR3 sequence (DNA): TGTGCCAGCAGCTTAGCACGAGCCGGGACTAGGACTTACAATGAGCAGTTCTTC. Translated: CASSLARAGTRTYNEQFF.

Comment on this clonotype: No DNA is shown, since the ends of the CDR3 on it are uncertain; the CDR3 is the one TCRdb lists. This chain links TRBV7-2 with TRBJ2-1; TRBD1 was called by the table and not checked on the DNA. Termini included, the CDR3 measures 14 amino acids. Per germline, CDR1 SGHTA and CDR2 FQGNSA. The CDR3 loop is CASSLGTVGPGTFF.

The chain combines TRBV20-1 with TRBJ2-2; TRBD1 might be the D (5 bases). This CDR3 contains 16 residues. The germline V gene encodes CDR1 DFQATT and CDR2 SNEGSKA (reference sequence). V was clipped by 0 bases and J by 1 base, with 12 bases between them. The CDR3 spells CSARDRQGLNTGELFF. The CDR3 nucleotides read TGCAGTGCTAGAGATCGGCAGGGTTTGAACACCGGGGAGCTGTTTTTT.

This clonotype was found a few times. V usage is TRBV11-2 and J usage is TRBJ2-1, with a possible D match to TRBD1 (6 bases). Germline CDR1 and CDR2: SGHAT and FQNNGV. V shed 1 base and J shed 6 bases, with 19 bases lying between them. The length of the CDR3 is 17 residues. The CDR3, as DNA: TGTGCCAGCAGCTTAGTTTATGGGTACAGGGCTGGCAATGAGCAGTTCTTC. Protein: CASSLVYGYRAGNEQFF. The complete variable domain, with remaining parts taken from reference TRBV11-2 and TRBJ2-1, reads EAGVAQSPRYKIIEKRQSVAFWCNPISGHATLYWYQQILGQGPKLLIQFQNNGVVDDSQLPKDRFSAERLKGVDSTLKIQPAKLEDSAVYLCASSLVYGYRAGNEQFFGPGTRLTVL.

The CDR3 bases are TGTGCCAGCAGCTTACGACGGACGGACCCGACCCAGTACTTC. The encoded protein is CASSLRRTDPTQYF. This chain connects TRBV7-2 to TRBJ2-5, with D hard to call. V lost 2 bases and J 7 bases, leaving 14 bases between the germline ends. The germline CDR1 and CDR2 sequences are SGHTA and FQGNSA. The CDR3 extends over 14 amino acids.

This clonotype was observed a few times. The V gene is TRBV4-3, the J gene TRBJ2-3; D tentatively reads TRBD1 or TRBD2 (6 bases each). The CDR3 totals 17 residues. Germline lookup yields CDR1 LGHNA and CDR2 YSLEER. The ends were cut back, 1 base at V and 0 bases at J, with 14 bases in the middle. The CDR3 DNA reads as TGCGCCAGCAGCCAAGGGAGGGGGAAGACTAGCACAGATACGCAGTATTTT. Encoded protein: CASSQGRGKTSTDTQYF.

This chain joins TRBV5-6 and TRBJ1-5; 7 positions agree with TRBD1. The CDR3 contains 18 residues. Trimming at V came to 2 bases and at J to 2 bases, leaving 13 bases not matched to a gene. CDR1 is SGHDT, CDR2 YYEEEE, per germline. The CDR3 reads CASSLRGEMTGRNQPQHF. In nucleotides, the CDR3 is TGTGCCAGCAGCTTACGGGGTGAGATGACAGGGCGCAATCAGCCCCAGCATTTT. The full variable domain, rest sourced from reference TRBV5-6 and TRBJ1-5, is DAGVTQSPTHLIKTRGQQVTLRCSPKSGHDTVSWYQQALGQGPQFIFQYYEEEERQRGNFPDRFSGHQFPNYSSELNVNALLLGDSALYLCASSLRGEMTGRNQPQHFGDGTRLSIL.

This clonotype has just a few counts. V gene TRBV2 combines with J gene TRBJ1-2; TRBD1 matches at 7 bases. V gave up 5 bases and J gave up 5 bases; unmatched junction bases: 14. This CDR3 is 16 amino acids long. CDR1 and CDR2 from the germline V gene are SNHLY and FYNNEI. The DNA of the CDR3 is TGTGCCAGCAGTCCGGACAGGTCGGGAGCGACGTATGGCTACACCTTC. Protein: CASSPDRSGATYGYTF.